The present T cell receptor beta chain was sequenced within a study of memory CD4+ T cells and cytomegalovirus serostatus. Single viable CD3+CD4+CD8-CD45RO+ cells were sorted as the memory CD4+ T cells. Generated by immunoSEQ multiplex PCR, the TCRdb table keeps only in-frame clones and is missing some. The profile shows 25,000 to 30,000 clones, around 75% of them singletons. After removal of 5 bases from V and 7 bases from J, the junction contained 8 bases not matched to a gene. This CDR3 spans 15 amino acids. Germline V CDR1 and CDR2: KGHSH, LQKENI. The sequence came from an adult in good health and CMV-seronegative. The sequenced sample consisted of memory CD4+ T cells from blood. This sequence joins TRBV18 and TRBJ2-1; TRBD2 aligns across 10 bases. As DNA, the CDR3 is TGTGCCAGCTCAGAGGAGGGACTAGCGTCTAATGAGCAGTTCTTC. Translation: CASSEEGLASNEQFF.